This TCR beta chain was identified in a study of control samples from healthy donors and cancer patients. Assay used: immunoSEQ multiplex PCR; TCRdb lists only in-frame clones, some missing. The sample includes over 150,000 clones, roughly 94% seen only once; the top ten take approximately 1.4%. CDR1 is SGHDT and CDR2 is YYEEEE in the germline V gene. The CDR3 totals 17 residues. V lost 2 bases, J lost 3 bases, and 18 bases lay in between. The receptor comes from a woman aged 18-29 years in good health. Sequencing was carried out using blood. The chain couples TRBV5-6 to TRBJ2-4; a possible D gene is TRBD2 (6 bases). DNA of the CDR3: TGTGCCAGCAGCTTCCGTGTGGAGGGAAGGAACAAAAACATTCAGTACTTC. Protein product: CASSFRVEGRNKNIQYF.